This T cell receptor (beta chain) was obtained from a study of T cell responses to AZD1222 COVID-19 vaccine. Background on the study: Some second doses came at about 4 weeks and others at about 12 weeks; these were pooled.

Sequencing was performed with immunoSEQ multiplex PCR; in TCRdb, only in-frame clones are kept and a portion is missing. There are about 68,000 clones in the sample; 85% to 90% occur only once, and roughly 7.3% lies in the top ten. The CDR3 covers 15 residues. The germline V gene has CDR1 MNHNS and CDR2 SASEGT. Trimming at V came to 3 bases and at J to 3 bases, leaving 7 bases not matched to a gene. With regard to this clone: What it recognizes is unknown.

General study findings and limits: Unmutated variant regions are reportedly the target of nearly half of TCRs that are spike-specific. Repertoire sampling happened only post peak T cell response.

Specimen: peripheral blood, collected on day 0 of AZD1222 vaccination. The chain combines TRBV6-1 with TRBJ1-1; 7 bases match TRBD1. The clonotype originates from an adult in good health. CDR3 DNA sequence: TGTGCCAGCAGTGAGTTCGGGACAGTCGACACTGAAGCTTTCTTT. Residues: CASSEFGTVDTEAFF.